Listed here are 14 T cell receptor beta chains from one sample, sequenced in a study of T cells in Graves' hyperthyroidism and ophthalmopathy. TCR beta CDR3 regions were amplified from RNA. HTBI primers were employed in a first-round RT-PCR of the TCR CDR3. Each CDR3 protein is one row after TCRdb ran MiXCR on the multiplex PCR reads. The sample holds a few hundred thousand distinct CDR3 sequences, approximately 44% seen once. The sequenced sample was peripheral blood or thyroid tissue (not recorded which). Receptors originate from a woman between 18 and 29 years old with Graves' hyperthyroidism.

Here the CDR3 reads CASSLQHPGTEAFF. CDR3 nucleotide sequence: TGTGCCAGCAGCCTCCAGCACCCGGGGACTGAAGCTTTCTTT. This chain uses TRBV9 with TRBJ1-1; no definite D call. CDR3 length: 14 amino acids. The ends were cut back, 4 bases at V and 5 bases at J, with 15 bases in the middle. Germline assignment: CDR1 SGDLS and CDR2 YYNGEE.

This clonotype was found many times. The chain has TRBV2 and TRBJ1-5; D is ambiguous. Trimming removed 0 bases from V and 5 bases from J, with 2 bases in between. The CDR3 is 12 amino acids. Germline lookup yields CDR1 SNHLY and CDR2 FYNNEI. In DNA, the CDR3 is TGTGCCAGCAGTGAAGCGGATCAGCCCCAGCATTTT. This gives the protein CASSEADQPQHF.

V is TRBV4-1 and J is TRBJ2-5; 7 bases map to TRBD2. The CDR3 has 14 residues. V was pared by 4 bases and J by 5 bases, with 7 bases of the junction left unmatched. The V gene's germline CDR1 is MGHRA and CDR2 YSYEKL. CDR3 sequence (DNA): TGCGCCAGCAGCCGCGCCGGACTAGTCGAGACCCAGTACTTC. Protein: CASSRAGLVETQYF.

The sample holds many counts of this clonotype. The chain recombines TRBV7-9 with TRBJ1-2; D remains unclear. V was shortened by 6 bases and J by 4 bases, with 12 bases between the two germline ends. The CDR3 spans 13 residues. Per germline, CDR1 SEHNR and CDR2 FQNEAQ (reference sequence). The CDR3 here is CASRHQTGYGYTF. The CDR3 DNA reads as TGTGCCAGCAGGCACCAAACGGGCTATGGCTACACCTTC.

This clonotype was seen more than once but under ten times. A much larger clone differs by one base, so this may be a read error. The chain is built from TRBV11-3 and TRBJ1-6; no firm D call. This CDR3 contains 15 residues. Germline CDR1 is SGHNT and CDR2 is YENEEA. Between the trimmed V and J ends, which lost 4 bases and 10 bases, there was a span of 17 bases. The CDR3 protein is CASSSTRSFLSPLHF. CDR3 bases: TGTGCCAGCAGCTCAACCAGAAGTTTCCTGTCACCCCTCCACTTT.

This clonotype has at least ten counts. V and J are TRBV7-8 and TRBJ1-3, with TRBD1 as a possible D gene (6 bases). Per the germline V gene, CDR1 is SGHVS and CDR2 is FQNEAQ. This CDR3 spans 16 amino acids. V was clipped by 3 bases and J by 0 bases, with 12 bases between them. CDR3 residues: CASSFQTGNSGNTIYF. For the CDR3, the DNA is TGTGCCAGCAGCTTTCAGACAGGAAACTCTGGAAACACCATATATTTT.

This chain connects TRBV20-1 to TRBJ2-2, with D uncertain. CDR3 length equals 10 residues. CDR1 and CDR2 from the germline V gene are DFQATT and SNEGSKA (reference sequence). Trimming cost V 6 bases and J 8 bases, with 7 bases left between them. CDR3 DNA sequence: TGCAGTGCAGACGGGGGGGAGCTGTTTTTT. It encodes CSADGGELFF.

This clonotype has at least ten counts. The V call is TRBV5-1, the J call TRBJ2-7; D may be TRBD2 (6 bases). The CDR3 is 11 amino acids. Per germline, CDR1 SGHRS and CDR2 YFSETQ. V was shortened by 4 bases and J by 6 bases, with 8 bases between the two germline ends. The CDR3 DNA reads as TGCGCCAGCAGCGGCGGGGCCGAGCAGTACTTC. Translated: CASSGGAEQYF.

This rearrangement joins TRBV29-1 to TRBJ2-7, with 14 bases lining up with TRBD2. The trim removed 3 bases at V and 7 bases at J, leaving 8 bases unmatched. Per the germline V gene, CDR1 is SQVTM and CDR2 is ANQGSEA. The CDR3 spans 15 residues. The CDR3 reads CSVERTSGRPNEQYF. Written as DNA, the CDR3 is TGCAGCGTTGAGCGGACTAGCGGGAGGCCCAATGAGCAGTACTTC.

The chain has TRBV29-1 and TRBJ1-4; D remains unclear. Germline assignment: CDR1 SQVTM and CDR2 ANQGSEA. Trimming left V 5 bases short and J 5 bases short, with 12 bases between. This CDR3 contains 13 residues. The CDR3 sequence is CSVSGGINEKLFF. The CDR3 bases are TGCAGCGTTTCAGGAGGGATAAATGAAAAACTGTTTTTT.

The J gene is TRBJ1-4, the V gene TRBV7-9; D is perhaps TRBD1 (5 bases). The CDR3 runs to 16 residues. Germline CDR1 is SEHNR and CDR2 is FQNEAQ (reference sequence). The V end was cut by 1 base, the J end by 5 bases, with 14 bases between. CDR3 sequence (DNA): TGTGCCAGCAGCTTAGGGGGACTAGTCTACAATGAAAAACTGTTTTTT. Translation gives CASSLGGLVYNEKLFF.

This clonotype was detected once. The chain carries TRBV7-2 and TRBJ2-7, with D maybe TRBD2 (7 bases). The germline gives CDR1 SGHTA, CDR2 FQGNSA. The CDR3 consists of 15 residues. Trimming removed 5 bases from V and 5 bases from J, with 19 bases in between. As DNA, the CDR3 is TGTGCCAGCAGCCAGGGCGGGGGACAAAACCACGAGCAGTACTTC. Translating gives CASSQGGGQNHEQYF.

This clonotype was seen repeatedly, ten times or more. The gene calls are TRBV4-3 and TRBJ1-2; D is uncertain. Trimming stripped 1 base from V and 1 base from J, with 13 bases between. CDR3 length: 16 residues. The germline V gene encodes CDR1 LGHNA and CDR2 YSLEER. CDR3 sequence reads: CASSQGRAGGNYGYTF. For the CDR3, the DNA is TGCGCCAGCAGCCAAGGGCGGGCAGGAGGTAACTATGGCTACACCTTC.

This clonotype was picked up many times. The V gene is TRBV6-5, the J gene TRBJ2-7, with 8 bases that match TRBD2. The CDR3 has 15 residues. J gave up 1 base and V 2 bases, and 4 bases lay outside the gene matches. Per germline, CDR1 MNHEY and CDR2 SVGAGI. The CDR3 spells CASSYPTGGSYEQYF. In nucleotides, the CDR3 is TGTGCCAGCAGTTACCCTACGGGAGGGTCCTACGAGCAGTACTTC.